This T cell receptor (beta chain) came from a study of vaccination and CD4 T cells after COVID-19. In the study overall: Investigators stimulated cells with overlapping spike peptides drawn from SARS-CoV-2, HCoV-NL63, HCoV-OC43 and HCoV-229E. Controls used CEFX viral epitopes (positive), HIV-1 Nef peptides (negative), or no peptide. Study-level points and caveats: Detection of a median about 90% of reactive clones in convalescent patients was confined to the period after vaccination.

The Oncomine TCR Beta short-read assay was applied to DNA of cultured CD4+ T cells. TCRdb called the PCR reads again in MiXCR, with one record for every CDR3 protein. This table has 13,000 or so distinct CDR3 sequences, 25% to 30% appearing once. Treatment: approximately 9-day PBMC culture with coronavirus spike peptide pools or control peptides (ViraFEST assay). On this clonotype itself: Its antigen is as yet unknown.

The V segment lost 4 bases and the J segment 2 bases; nucleotides outside the gene matches: 9. The germline gives CDR1 GTSNPN, CDR2 SVGIG (reference sequence). This CDR3 is built from 15 residues. The sequenced sample was CD4+ T cells from blood, cultured in vitro. This clonotype originated in a human donor who had recovered from COVID-19. The V call is TRBV30, the J call TRBJ1-1; TRBD1 aligns across 8 bases. This CDR3 is CAWTLADRANTEAFF. For the CDR3, the DNA is TGTGCCTGGACCCTTGCGGACAGGGCAAACACTGAAGCTTTCTTT.